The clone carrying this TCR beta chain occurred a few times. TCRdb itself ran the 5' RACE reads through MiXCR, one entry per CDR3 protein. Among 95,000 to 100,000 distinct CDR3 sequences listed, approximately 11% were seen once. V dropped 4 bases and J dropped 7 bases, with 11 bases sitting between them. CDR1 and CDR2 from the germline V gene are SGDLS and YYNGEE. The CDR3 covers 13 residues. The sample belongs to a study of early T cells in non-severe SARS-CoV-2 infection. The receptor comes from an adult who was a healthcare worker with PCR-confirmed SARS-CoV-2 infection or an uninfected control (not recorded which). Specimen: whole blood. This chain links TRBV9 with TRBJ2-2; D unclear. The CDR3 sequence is CASSLPLVGELFF. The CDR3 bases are TGTGCCAGCAGCCTGCCACTTGTCGGGGAGCTGTTTTTT.